These 27 T cell receptor beta chains share one sample of origin, sequenced in a study of blood T cell repertoires in COVID-19. TCRdb's copy holds only in-frame clones and misses some; the assay was immunoSEQ multiplex PCR. The table lists roughly 150,000 clones, about nine tenths of them singletons. Sequencing was carried out using peripheral blood. The receptors shown here come from a man aged 60 to 75 with active or convalescent COVID-19.

V usage is TRBV30 and J usage is TRBJ2-7, with 10 bases aligning to TRBD1. V lost 1 base, J lost 6 bases, and 9 bases stayed unmatched. The CDR3 runs to 15 residues. From germline, CDR1 is GTSNPN and CDR2 SVGIG (reference sequence). The CDR3 protein is CAWSGDRGRGSEQYF. The DNA for the CDR3 is TGTGCCTGGAGTGGGGACAGGGGCCGAGGGAGCGAGCAGTACTTC.

CDR3 sequence reads: CATSSPTGSFYNEQFF. CDR3 DNA: TGTGCCACCAGCAGCCCAACAGGGTCGTTCTACAATGAGCAGTTCTTC. The rearrangement joins TRBV15 to TRBJ2-1; D is possibly TRBD1 (6 bases). The CDR3 is made up of 16 amino acids. The germline V and J ends were trimmed by 3 bases and 3 bases, with 15 bases remaining between them. Germline CDR1 LNHNV, CDR2 YYDKDF (reference sequence).

The V gene is TRBV7-2, the J gene TRBJ2-7, with TRBD1 matching over 9 bases. Germline V CDR1 and CDR2: SGHTA, FQGNSA. The V gene end was trimmed by 4 bases and the J gene end by 5 bases; junction bases not matched to a gene: 12. This CDR3 region has 16 residues. The CDR3 sequence is CASSYQPGQGLDEQYF. The DNA of the CDR3 is TGTGCCAGCAGCTACCAACCGGGACAGGGTCTCGACGAGCAGTACTTC.

This sequence joins TRBV18 and TRBJ1-2; 8 bases align to TRBD1. CDR1 and CDR2 (germline): KGHSH, LQKENI. V lost 2 bases and J lost 0; bases outside the gene matches: 8. The CDR3 loop spans 17 amino acids. The CDR3 DNA is TGTGCCAGCTCACCAATGGCCGGACAGGGAACTAACTATGGCTACACCTTC. It specifies CASSPMAGQGTNYGYTF. The full variable domain, rest sourced from reference TRBV18 and TRBJ1-2, is NAGVMQNPRHLVRRRGQEARLRCSPMKGHSHVYWYRQLPEEGLKFMVYLQKENIIDESGMPKERFSAEFPKEGPSILRIQQVVRGDSAAYFCASSPMAGQGTNYGYTFGSGTRLTVV.

This chain connects TRBV25-1 to TRBJ1-3, with D possibly matching TRBD1 (5 bases). Deletions cut 2 bases from V and 0 bases from J, with 17 bases between. CDR1 MGHDK and CDR2 SYGVNS come from the germline V gene. There are 18 residues in the CDR3. The CDR3 loop is CASSERRSGLFSGNTIYF. CDR3 bases: TGTGCCAGCAGTGAAAGAAGGTCAGGGCTTTTCTCTGGAAACACCATATATTTT.

This chain's CDR3 is CASSIKRGSGQETQYF. CDR3 in DNA: TGTGCCAGCAGCATAAAGCGGGGTTCCGGGCAAGAGACCCAGTACTTC. The chain combines TRBV7-2 with TRBJ2-5, with TRBD2 identical over 7 bases. The CDR3 loop spans 16 amino acids. The J segment lost 2 bases and the V segment lost 5 bases, leaving 11 bases of the junction unmatched. CDR1 and CDR2 from the germline V gene are SGHTA and FQGNSA.

The chain uses TRBV10-3 and TRBJ2-5; TRBD2 matches at 10 bases. The CDR3 extends over 15 amino acids. CDR1 ENHRY and CDR2 SYGVKD come from the germline V gene. The trim removed 6 bases at V and 4 bases at J, leaving 8 bases unmatched. The CDR3 DNA reads as TGTGCCATCAGCGAAAGCGGGGGGGCGTCAGAGACCCAGTACTTC. Translation gives CAISESGGASETQYF.

V gene TRBV5-1 combines with J gene TRBJ2-5; TRBD1 is a possible D gene (6 bases). Germline loops: CDR1 SGHRS, CDR2 YFSETQ. V dropped 0 bases and J dropped 1 base, with 7 bases sitting between them. The CDR3 extends over 14 amino acids. The CDR3 is CASSLADSQETQYF. CDR3 nucleotides: TGCGCCAGCAGCTTGGCGGACAGCCAAGAGACCCAGTACTTC.

The V call is TRBV18, the J call TRBJ2-7; 7 nucleotides line up with TRBD1. Germline V gene lookup returns CDR1 KGHSH and CDR2 LQKENI. The CDR3 has 12 amino acids. Losses at the gene ends were 5 bases for V and 6 bases for J; bases not matched to a gene: 4. CDR3 sequence: CASSSGGFEQYF. The CDR3, as DNA: TGTGCCAGCTCATCAGGGGGTTTCGAGCAGTACTTC.

The V and J genes are TRBV6-5 and TRBJ2-3; 10 nucleotides line up with TRBD2. With 1 base clipped from V and 9 bases from J, the junction kept 10 bases outside the gene matches. CDR3 length: 16 amino acids. Germline lookup yields CDR1 MNHEY and CDR2 SVGAGI. CDR3 sequence: CASSYFLAGAPGTQYF. For the CDR3, the DNA is TGTGCCAGCAGTTACTTTCTAGCGGGGGCCCCCGGGACGCAGTATTTT.

V gene TRBV3-1 (or the pseudogene TRBV3-2) combines with J gene TRBJ1-5, with no clear D. The V end lost 2 bases, the J end lost 0 bases, and 11 bases lay between the germline ends. From germline, CDR1 is LGHDT and CDR2 YNNKEL (reference sequence). The CDR3 is 16 residues long. In DNA, the CDR3 is TGTGCCAGCAGCCAATTTCCCCTCGGTAGCAATCAGCCCCAGCATTTT. Translating it yields CASSQFPLGSNQPQHF.

J is TRBJ2-1 and V is TRBV5-1, with a possible D match to TRBD2 (7 bases). Germline assignment: CDR1 SGHRS and CDR2 YFSETQ. The CDR3 covers 16 residues. V lost 4 bases to trimming and J lost 0 bases, with 14 bases between them. CDR3 coding DNA: TGCGCCAGCAGCGTACGGGGGGCCGGCTCCTACAATGAGCAGTTCTTC. Protein sequence: CASSVRGAGSYNEQFF.

The rearrangement joins TRBV20-1 to TRBJ1-1; the D gene is possibly TRBD1 (5 bases). This CDR3 is 12 amino acids long. The ends were cut back, 3 bases at V and 4 bases at J, with 9 bases in the middle. Germline loops: CDR1 DFQATT, CDR2 SNEGSKA (reference sequence). CDR3 nucleotides: TGCAGTGCTAGTCGGGGGGGCACTGAAGCTTTCTTT. Translated: CSASRGGTEAFF.

The chain links TRBV6-5 to TRBJ2-7; no firm D call. The CDR3 contains 12 residues. V lost 11 bases, J lost 0 bases, and 11 bases lay in between. Germline V lookup: CDR1 MNHEY, CDR2 SVGAGI. In DNA form, the CDR3 reads TGTGCCGCAGCGATTAACTCCTACGAGCAGTACTTC. This gives the protein CAAAINSYEQYF.

The chain recombines TRBV12-3 or TRBV12-4 with TRBJ2-7; D possibly corresponds to TRBD2 (5 bases). The CDR3 has 13 residues. The germline V and J ends were trimmed by 3 bases and 0 bases, with 6 bases remaining between them. The CDR3 loop is CASSFGNSYEQYF. CDR3 coding DNA: TGTGCCAGCAGTTTCGGGAACTCCTACGAGCAGTACTTC.

The chain recombines TRBV10-2 with TRBJ1-2; D is uncertain. V shed 6 bases and J shed 0 bases, with 11 bases lying between them. From germline, CDR1 is WSHSY and CDR2 SAAADI. CDR3 length: 14 amino acids. CDR3 region: CASSAGPTNYGYTF. The CDR3 nucleotides read TGCGCCAGCAGCGCAGGCCCTACTAACTATGGCTACACCTTC.

The chain has TRBV19 and TRBJ2-5, with TRBD1 identical over 9 bases. The CDR3 spans 14 residues. The J segment lost 3 bases and the V segment lost 5 bases, leaving 4 bases of the junction unmatched. The germline CDR1 and CDR2 sequences are LNHDA and SQIVND (reference sequence). The CDR3 reads CASSPRDREETQYF. In DNA, the CDR3 is TGTGCCAGTAGTCCGAGGGACAGGGAAGAGACCCAGTACTTC.

The rearrangement uses TRBV2 and TRBJ2-1; 8 bases are shared with TRBD2. Trimming took 6 bases from V and 2 from J; bases not matched to a gene: 9. The CDR3 has 16 residues. Germline assignment: CDR1 SNHLY and CDR2 FYNNEI. CDR3 sequence: CASRPLAGSPYNEQFF. The CDR3 DNA is TGTGCCAGCAGGCCATTAGCGGGGAGCCCCTACAATGAGCAGTTCTTC.

The CDR3 sequence is CASSLGLAGWETQYF. The CDR3 nucleotides read TGCGCCAGCAGCTTGGGGCTAGCGGGATGGGAGACCCAGTACTTC. The rearrangement uses TRBV5-1 and TRBJ2-5; 9 bases are a match to TRBD2. Looked up from germline, CDR1 is SGHRS and CDR2 is YFSETQ. There are 15 residues in the CDR3. Trimming at V came to 0 bases and at J to 5 bases, leaving 5 bases not matched to a gene.

This chain connects TRBV5-4 to TRBJ2-1; TRBD2 is a possible D gene (5 bases). Germline-derived CDR1 and CDR2 are SGHNT and YYREEE (reference sequence). V lost 4 bases, J lost 6 bases, and 20 bases lay in between. The CDR3 consists of 16 residues. CDR3 residues: CASSPVPSLLANEQFF. CDR3 DNA sequence: TGTGCCAGCAGCCCTGTGCCCTCTCTTCTAGCCAATGAGCAGTTCTTC.

The chain carries TRBV7-9 and TRBJ2-3; tentative D call: TRBD2 (5 bases). The V end lost 5 bases, the J end lost 1 base, and 10 bases lay between the germline ends. Germline loops: CDR1 SEHNR, CDR2 FQNEAQ (reference sequence). The CDR3 totals 14 residues. The CDR3 spells CASSLSAGTDTQYF. DNA for the CDR3: TGTGCCAGCAGCCTTAGCGCAGGCACAGATACGCAGTATTTT.

The CDR3 loop is CASSRGGRAIDTQYF. The CDR3 bases are TGCGCCAGCAGCCGGGGCGGGAGAGCTATAGATACGCAGTATTTT. The rearrangement uses TRBV5-1 and TRBJ2-3; 7 bases line up with TRBD2. With 4 bases clipped from V and 5 bases from J, the junction kept 10 bases outside the gene matches. The CDR3 covers 15 residues. Germline values: CDR1 SGHRS, CDR2 YFSETQ. Together with reference TRBV5-1 and TRBJ2-3, the CDR3 gives the full variable domain: KAGVTQTPRYLIKTRGQQVTLSCSPISGHRSVSWYQQTPGQGLQFLFEYFSETQRNKGNFPGRFSGRQFSNSRSEMNVSTLELGDSALYLCASSRGGRAIDTQYFGPGTRLTVL.

This clone appeared once. At one of its ends the junction is not consistent with the germline gene, which may arise from a read error. This chain joins TRBV7-2 and TRBJ1-2; the match to TRBD1 covers 10 bases. This CDR3 has 17 amino acids. Germline-derived CDR1 and CDR2 are SGHTA and FQGNSA. CDR3 in amino acids: CASSLAPSGQGEYGYTF. CDR3 sequence (DNA): TGTGCCAGCAGCCTAGCCCCATCAGGACAGGGGGAATATGGCTACACCTTC.

The chain uses TRBV6-4 and TRBJ2-2; a possible D gene is TRBD2 (5 bases). This CDR3 is 15 amino acids long. The ends were cut back, 8 bases at V and 4 bases at J, with 17 bases in the middle. CDR1 is MRHNA, CDR2 SNTAGT, per germline. CDR3 in DNA: TGTGCCAGCGCTGTCGCGGGCATCGGCACCGGGGAGCTGTTTTTT. Protein sequence: CASAVAGIGTGELFF.

The rearrangement uses TRBV5-1 and TRBJ1-2, with unresolved D. V was trimmed by 1 base and J by 4 bases, leaving 8 bases between them. Germline assignment: CDR1 SGHRS and CDR2 YFSETQ. There are 13 residues in the CDR3. The CDR3 region has the DNA TGCGCCAGCAGCTTGACGGACTCCTATGGCTACACCTTC. Translation: CASSLTDSYGYTF.

This chain joins TRBV19 and TRBJ1-5; TRBD1 matches at 7 bases. Germline CDR1 LNHDA, CDR2 SQIVND (reference sequence). The J segment lost 4 bases and the V segment lost 5 bases, leaving 11 bases of the junction unmatched. The CDR3 is 16 residues long. The CDR3 here is CASSQSKTGNNQPQHF. The CDR3 bases are TGTGCCAGTAGTCAATCTAAGACAGGGAATAATCAGCCCCAGCATTTT.

The V call is TRBV15, the J call TRBJ2-7; D is unclear. The germline V and J ends were trimmed by 2 bases and 3 bases, with 5 bases remaining between them. There are 12 residues in the CDR3. Germline loops: CDR1 LNHNV, CDR2 YYDKDF (reference sequence). The chain's CDR3 is CATSRSGYEQYF. Here the CDR3 DNA reads TGTGCCACCAGCAGATCAGGCTACGAGCAGTACTTC.